This TCR beta chain was recorded in a study of control samples from healthy donors and cancer patients. The CDR3 has 13 amino acids. V shed 4 bases and J shed 5 bases, with 11 bases lying between them. Germline CDR1 is KGHDR and CDR2 is SFDVKD. Clones were read by immunoSEQ multiplex PCR, and TCRdb kept only the in-frame ones, dropping some. The sample holds more than 85,000 clones, 75% to 95% seen once. Sequenced sample: blood. V and J are TRBV24-1 and TRBJ2-7; D unclear. This clonotype originated in a human donor in good health. The donor label of this sample is uncertain. CDR3 amino acids: CATSDHHRDEQYF. DNA of the CDR3: TGTGCCACCAGTGACCACCACCGGGACGAGCAGTACTTC.